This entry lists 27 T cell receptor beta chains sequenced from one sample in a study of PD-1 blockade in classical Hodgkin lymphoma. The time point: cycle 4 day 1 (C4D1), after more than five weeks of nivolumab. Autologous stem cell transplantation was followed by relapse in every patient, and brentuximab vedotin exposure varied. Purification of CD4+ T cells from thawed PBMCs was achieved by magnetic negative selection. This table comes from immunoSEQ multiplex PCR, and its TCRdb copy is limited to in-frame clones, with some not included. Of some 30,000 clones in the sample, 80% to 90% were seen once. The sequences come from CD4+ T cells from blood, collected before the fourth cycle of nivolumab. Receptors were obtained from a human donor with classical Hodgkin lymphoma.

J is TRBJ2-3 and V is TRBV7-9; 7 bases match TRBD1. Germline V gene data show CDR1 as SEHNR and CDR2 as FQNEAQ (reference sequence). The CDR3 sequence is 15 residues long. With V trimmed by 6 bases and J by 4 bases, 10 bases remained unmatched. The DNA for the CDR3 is TGTGCCAGCAGGCGACAGGGATTCATTGCAGATACGCAGTATTTT. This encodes CASRRQGFIADTQYF.

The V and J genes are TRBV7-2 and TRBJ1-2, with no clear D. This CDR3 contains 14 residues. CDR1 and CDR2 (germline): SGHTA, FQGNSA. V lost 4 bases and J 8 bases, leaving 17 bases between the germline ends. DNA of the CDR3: TGTGCCAGCAGCTCTAGTGGCCGGGAGGGAGGCTACACCTTC. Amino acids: CASSSSGREGGYTF.

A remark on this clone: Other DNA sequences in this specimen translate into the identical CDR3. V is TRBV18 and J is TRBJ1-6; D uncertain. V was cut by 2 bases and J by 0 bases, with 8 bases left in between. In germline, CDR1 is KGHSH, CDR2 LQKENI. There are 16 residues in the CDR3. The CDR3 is CASSPSGSSYNSPLHF. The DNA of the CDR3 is TGTGCCAGCTCACCATCGGGGAGCTCCTATAATTCACCCCTCCACTTT. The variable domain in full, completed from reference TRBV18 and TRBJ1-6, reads NAGVMQNPRHLVRRRGQEARLRCSPMKGHSHVYWYRQLPEEGLKFMVYLQKENIIDESGMPKERFSAEFPKEGPSILRIQQVVRGDSAAYFCASSPSGSSYNSPLHFGNGTRLTVT.

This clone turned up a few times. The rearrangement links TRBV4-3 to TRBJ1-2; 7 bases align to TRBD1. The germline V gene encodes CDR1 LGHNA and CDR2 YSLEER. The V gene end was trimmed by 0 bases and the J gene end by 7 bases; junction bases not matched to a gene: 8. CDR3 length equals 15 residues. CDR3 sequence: CASSQDRVTGLGYTF. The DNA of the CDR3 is TGCGCCAGCAGCCAAGATAGGGTGACAGGGCTTGGCTACACCTTC.

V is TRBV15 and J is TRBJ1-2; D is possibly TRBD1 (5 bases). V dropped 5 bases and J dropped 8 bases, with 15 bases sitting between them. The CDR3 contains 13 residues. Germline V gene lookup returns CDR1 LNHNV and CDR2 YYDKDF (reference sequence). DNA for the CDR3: TGTGCCACCAGCCTAAGACAGTCCGTGGGCTACACCTTC. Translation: CATSLRQSVGYTF.

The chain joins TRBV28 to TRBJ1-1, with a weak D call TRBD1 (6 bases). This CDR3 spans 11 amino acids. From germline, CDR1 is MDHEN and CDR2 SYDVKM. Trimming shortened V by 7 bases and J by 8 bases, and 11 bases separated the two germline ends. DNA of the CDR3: TGTGCCAGCATCCAACAGGGCGAAGCTTTCTTT. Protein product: CASIQQGEAFF.

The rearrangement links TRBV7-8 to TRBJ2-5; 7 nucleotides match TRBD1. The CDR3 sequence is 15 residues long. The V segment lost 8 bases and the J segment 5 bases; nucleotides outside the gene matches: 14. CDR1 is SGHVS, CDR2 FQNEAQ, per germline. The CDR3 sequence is CASDSDRVSWETQYF. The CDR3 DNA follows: TGTGCCAGCGATTCAGACAGGGTTAGTTGGGAGACCCAGTACTTC.

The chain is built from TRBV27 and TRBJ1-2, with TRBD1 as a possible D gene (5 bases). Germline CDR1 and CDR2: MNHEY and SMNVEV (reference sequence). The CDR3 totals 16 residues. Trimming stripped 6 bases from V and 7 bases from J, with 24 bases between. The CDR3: CASSPAAGGSYRGYTF. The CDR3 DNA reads TGTGCCAGCAGCCCCGCGGCCGGGGGGTCTTACCGTGGCTACACCTTC.

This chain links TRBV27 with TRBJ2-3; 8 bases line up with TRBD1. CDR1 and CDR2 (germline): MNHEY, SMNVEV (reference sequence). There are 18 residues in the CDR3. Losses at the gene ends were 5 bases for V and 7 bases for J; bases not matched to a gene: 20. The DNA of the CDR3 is TGTGCCAGCAGTCGCTCCGGGACAGGTACCGCCGGGGTCCATACGCAGTATTTT. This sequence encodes CASSRSGTGTAGVHTQYF.

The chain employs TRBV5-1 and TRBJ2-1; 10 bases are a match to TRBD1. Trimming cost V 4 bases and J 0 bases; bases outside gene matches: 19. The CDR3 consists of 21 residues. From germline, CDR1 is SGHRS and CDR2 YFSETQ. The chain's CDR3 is CASSPTAGDRGGTGSYNEQFF. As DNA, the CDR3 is TGCGCCAGCAGCCCCACTGCCGGGGACAGGGGAGGGACGGGCTCCTACAATGAGCAGTTCTTC. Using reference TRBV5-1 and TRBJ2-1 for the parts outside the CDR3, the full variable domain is KAGVTQTPRYLIKTRGQQVTLSCSPISGHRSVSWYQQTPGQGLQFLFEYFSETQRNKGNFPGRFSGRQFSNSRSEMNVSTLELGDSALYLCASSPTAGDRGGTGSYNEQFFGPGTRLTVL.

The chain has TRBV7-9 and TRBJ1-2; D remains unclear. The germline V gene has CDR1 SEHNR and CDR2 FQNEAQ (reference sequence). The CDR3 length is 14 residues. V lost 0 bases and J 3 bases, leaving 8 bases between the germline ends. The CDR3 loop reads CASSLALQDYGYTF. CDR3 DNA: TGTGCCAGCAGCTTAGCGCTTCAGGACTATGGCTACACCTTC.

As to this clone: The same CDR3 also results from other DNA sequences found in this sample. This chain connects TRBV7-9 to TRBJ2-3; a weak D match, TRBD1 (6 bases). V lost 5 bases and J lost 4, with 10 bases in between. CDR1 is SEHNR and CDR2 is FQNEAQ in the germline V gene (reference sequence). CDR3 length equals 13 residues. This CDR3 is CASSPRGPDTQYF. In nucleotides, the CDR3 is TGTGCCAGCAGCCCCAGGGGTCCAGATACGCAGTATTTT.

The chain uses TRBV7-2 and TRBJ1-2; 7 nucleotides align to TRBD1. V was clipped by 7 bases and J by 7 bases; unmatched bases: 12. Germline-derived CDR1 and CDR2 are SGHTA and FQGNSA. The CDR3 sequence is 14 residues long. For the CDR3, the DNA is TGTGCCAGCAACATTCGGGACAGTGCGTCTGGCTACACCTTC. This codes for CASNIRDSASGYTF.

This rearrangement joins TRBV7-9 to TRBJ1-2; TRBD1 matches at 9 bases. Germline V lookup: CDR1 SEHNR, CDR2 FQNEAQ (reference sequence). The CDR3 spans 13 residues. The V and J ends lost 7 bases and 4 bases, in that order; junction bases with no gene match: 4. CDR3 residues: CASKGTGSYGYTF. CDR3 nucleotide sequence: TGTGCCAGCAAGGGGACAGGGAGCTATGGCTACACCTTC.

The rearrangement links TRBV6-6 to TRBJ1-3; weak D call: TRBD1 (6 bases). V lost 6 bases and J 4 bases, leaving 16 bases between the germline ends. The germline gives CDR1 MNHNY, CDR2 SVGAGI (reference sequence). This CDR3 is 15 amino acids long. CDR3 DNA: TGTGCCAGCAGCTTTACCGGGACAAGCGGAAACACCATATATTTT. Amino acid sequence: CASSFTGTSGNTIYF.

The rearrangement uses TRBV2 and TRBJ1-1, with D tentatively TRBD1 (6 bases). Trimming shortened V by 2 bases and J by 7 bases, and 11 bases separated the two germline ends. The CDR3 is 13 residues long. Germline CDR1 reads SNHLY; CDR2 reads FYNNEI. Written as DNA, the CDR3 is TGTGCCAGCAGTGAATGGGAGGGGGGTGAAGCTTTCTTT. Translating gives CASSEWEGGEAFF.

The CDR3 region is CASSPYGGQSYNEQFF. CDR3 DNA sequence: TGTGCCAGCTCACCATACGGGGGCCAGTCCTACAATGAGCAGTTCTTC. This chain links TRBV18 with TRBJ2-1; D tentatively fits TRBD1 or TRBD2 (6 bases each). The CDR3 is 16 amino acids. Germline CDR1 reads KGHSH; CDR2 reads LQKENI. The V end lost 2 bases, the J end lost 1 base, and 12 bases lay between the germline ends. Full variable domain (outside the CDR3, taken from reference TRBV18 and TRBJ2-1): NAGVMQNPRHLVRRRGQEARLRCSPMKGHSHVYWYRQLPEEGLKFMVYLQKENIIDESGMPKERFSAEFPKEGPSILRIQQVVRGDSAAYFCASSPYGGQSYNEQFFGPGTRLTVL.

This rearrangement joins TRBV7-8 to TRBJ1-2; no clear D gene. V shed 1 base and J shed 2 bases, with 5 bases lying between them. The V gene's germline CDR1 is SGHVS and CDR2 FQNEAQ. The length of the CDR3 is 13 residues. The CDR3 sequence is CASSLDPNYGYTF. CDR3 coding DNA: TGTGCCAGCAGCTTAGACCCCAACTATGGCTACACCTTC.

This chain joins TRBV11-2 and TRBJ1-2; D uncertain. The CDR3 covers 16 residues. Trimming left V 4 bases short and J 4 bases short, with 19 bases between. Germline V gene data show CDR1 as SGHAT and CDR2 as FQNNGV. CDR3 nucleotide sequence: TGTGCCAGCAGCTCTTCAACGGGTCCCAGACCCTATGGCTACACCTTC. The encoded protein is CASSSSTGPRPYGYTF.

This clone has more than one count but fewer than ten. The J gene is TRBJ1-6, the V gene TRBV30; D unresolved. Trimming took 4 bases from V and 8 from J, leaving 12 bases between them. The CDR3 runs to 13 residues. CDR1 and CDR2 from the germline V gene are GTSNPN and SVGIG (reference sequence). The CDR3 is CAWTTGEYSPLHF. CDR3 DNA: TGTGCCTGGACCACCGGGGAATATTCACCCCTCCACTTT.

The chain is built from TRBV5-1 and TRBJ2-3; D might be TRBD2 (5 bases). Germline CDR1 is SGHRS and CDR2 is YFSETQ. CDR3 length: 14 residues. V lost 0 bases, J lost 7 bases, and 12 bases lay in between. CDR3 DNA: TGCGCCAGCAGCTTGGCTTATCTAGCAAATACGCAGTATTTT. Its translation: CASSLAYLANTQYF.

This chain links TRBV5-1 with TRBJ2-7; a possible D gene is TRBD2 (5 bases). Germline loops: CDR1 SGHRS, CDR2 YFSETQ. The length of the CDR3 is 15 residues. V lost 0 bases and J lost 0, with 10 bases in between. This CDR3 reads CASSLDVGSSYEQYF. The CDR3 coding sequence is TGCGCCAGCAGCTTGGATGTTGGGAGCTCCTACGAGCAGTACTTC.

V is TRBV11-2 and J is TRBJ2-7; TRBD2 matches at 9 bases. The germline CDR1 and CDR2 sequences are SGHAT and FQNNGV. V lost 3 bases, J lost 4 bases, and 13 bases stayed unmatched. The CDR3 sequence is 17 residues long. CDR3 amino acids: CASSFGGSGGPRYEQYF. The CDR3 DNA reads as TGTGCCAGCAGCTTCGGGGGGAGCGGGGGGCCTCGGTACGAGCAGTACTTC.

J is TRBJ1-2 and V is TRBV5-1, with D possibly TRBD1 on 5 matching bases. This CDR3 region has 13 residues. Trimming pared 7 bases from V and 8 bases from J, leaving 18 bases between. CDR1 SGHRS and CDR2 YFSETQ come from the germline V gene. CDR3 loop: CASVGETARGYTF. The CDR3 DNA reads TGCGCCAGCGTGGGGGAGACAGCTCGGGGCTACACCTTC.

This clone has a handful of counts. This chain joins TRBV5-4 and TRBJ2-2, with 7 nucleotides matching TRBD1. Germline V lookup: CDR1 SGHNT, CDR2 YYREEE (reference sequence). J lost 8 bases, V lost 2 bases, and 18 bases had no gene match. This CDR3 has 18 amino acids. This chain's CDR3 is CASSFEFGTGAHVGELFF. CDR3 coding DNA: TGTGCCAGCAGCTTTGAGTTCGGTACAGGGGCTCACGTGGGGGAGCTGTTTTTT. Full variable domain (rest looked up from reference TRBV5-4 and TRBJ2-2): ETGVTQSPTHLIKTRGQQVTLRCSSQSGHNTVSWYQQALGQGPQFIFQYYREEENGRGNFPPRFSGLQFPNYSSELNVNALELDDSALYLCASSFEFGTGAHVGELFFGEGSRLTVL.

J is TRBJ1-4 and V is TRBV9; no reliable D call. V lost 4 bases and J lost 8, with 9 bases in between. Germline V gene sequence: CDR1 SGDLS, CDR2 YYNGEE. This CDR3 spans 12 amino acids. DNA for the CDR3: TGTGCCAGCAGCCTATCCGGGGAAAAACTGTTTTTT. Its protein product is CASSLSGEKLFF.

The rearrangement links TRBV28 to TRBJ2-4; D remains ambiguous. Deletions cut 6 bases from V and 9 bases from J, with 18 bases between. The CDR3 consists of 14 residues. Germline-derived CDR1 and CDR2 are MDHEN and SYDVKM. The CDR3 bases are TGTGCCAGCAGCACGAACGATATGAAAGGCATTCAGTACTTC. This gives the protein CASSTNDMKGIQYF.